These T cell receptor beta chains were read from a single sample in a study of T cell changes during pregnancy in multiple sclerosis. Profiling relied on immunoSEQ multiplex PCR, and the TCRdb table lists in-frame clones only, not all of them. The table lists some 16,000 clones, 75% to 85% of them singletons. This material consisted of CD8+ T cells from peripheral blood mononuclear cells, taken after pregnancy. Source of these receptors: a female donor in good health, enrolled as a control in a pregnancy study. The CDR3 runs from the conserved cysteine through the conserved F or W. The D gene is left open where the match is weak. Expanded clones are given a class, and other clones once, few, many or no size at all.

j_call d_call clone_size v_call cdr3_length cdr3_nt cdr3_aa
TRBJ1-3 TRBD1 - TRBV4-2 16 TGTGCCAGCAGCCAAGATGAGGGGGCCGGCGGAAACACCATATATTTT CASSQDEGAGGNTIYF
TRBJ1-1 - - TRBV9 16 TGTGCCAGCAGCGTAGTAGGCAGGGGACCTACAGCTGAAGCTTTCTTT CASSVVGRGPTAEAFF
TRBJ2-6 TRBD1 - TRBV30 16 TGTGCCTGGTCGGGACAGGGCATATCTGGGGCCAACGTCCTGACTTTC CAWSGQGISGANVLTF
TRBJ2-7 TRBD2 - TRBV9 16 TGTGCCAGCAGCGTAGAGGTAACTAGCGGGCCTCACGAGCAGTACTTC CASSVEVTSGPHEQYF
TRBJ2-3 TRBD2 - TRBV6-1 14 TGTGCCAGCGGAGTTAGCGGGGGATCAGATACGCAGTATTTT CASGVSGGSDTQYF
TRBJ2-7 - - TRBV6-1 15 TGTGCCAGCAGTGAAGAGTCCGGGTCCTCCTACGAGCAGTACTTC CASSEESGSSYEQYF
TRBJ2-5 - - TRBV5-6 13 TGTGCCAGCAGCTTGGCCAGGGAAGAGACCCAGTACTTC CASSLAREETQYF
TRBJ2-7 - - TRBV4-3 16 TGCGCCAGCAGCCAAGATCCCGAGGGCGGCTCCTACGAGCAGTACTTC CASSQDPEGGSYEQYF
TRBJ1-1 TRBD1 - TRBV9 15 TGTGCCAGCAGCGTAGAAGGGGGGGACAGGGCCGAAGCTTTCTTT CASSVEGGDRAEAFF
TRBJ2-7 - - TRBV5-1 15 TGCGCCAGCAGCTTGGGTCTAGCGCGGACCTACGAGCAGTACTTC CASSLGLARTYEQYF
TRBJ2-1 TRBD2 - TRBV19 13 TGTGCCAGGACTAGCGGGTCCTACAATGAGCAGTTCTTC CARTSGSYNEQFF
TRBJ2-7 TRBD1 - TRBV30 14 TGTGCCTGGAGTACCACGGGACAGTCCTACGAGCAGTACTTC CAWSTTGQSYEQYF
TRBJ2-2 TRBD1 - TRBV6-4 15 TGTGCCAGCAGTGGGACAGGGACAGACACCGGGGAGCTGTTTTTT CASSGTGTDTGELFF
TRBJ1-1 - - TRBV25-1 13 TGTGCCAGCAGTGAAGGGAGGAACACTGAAGCTTTCTTT CASSEGRNTEAFF
TRBJ2-2 - many TRBV11-3 14 TGTGCCAGCAGCCCGACACCCACATACGGGGAGCTGTTTTTT CASSPTPTYGELFF
TRBJ2-1 - - TRBV6-1 15 TGTGCCAGCAGTGAATCGCGGGATGAGGGCAATGAGCAGTTCTTC CASSESRDEGNEQFF
TRBJ2-5 TRBD2 - TRBV7-2 16 TGTGCCAGCAGCTTAGGGTCTAGCGGGAGGAGGGAGACCCAGTACTTC CASSLGSSGRRETQYF
TRBJ2-7 TRBD1 - TRBV4-1 17 TGCGCCAGTGGGGGGACAGGGGGCCAAGCGGGATCCTACGAGCAGTACTTC CASGGTGGQAGSYEQYF